This TCR beta chain was recorded in a study of PD-L1 blockade in urothelial cancer. Study summary: Patients' atezolizumab regimen, 1,200 mg intravenously every 3 weeks, began at some point between 2014 and 2015.

Documented time point: pretreatment peripheral blood. Data came from immunoSEQ multiplex PCR; TCRdb stores just in-frame clones and leaves some out. The table records 85,000 to 95,000 clones, about 90% of them present only once. Trimming took 1 base from V and 1 from J; bases not matched to a gene: 2. This CDR3 is 15 amino acids long. Germline V gene lookup returns CDR1 LNHDA and CDR2 SQIVND (reference sequence). V is TRBV19 and J is TRBJ1-1; 8 nucleotides align to TRBD1. The clonotype originates from a woman of 80 years or more with urothelial cancer. Sequenced here: PBMCs, sampled around atezolizumab (anti-PD-L1) treatment. The CDR3 region is CASSIAGTGNTEAFF. CDR3 DNA: TGTGCCAGTAGTATAGCCGGGACAGGGAACACTGAAGCTTTCTTT.